This TCR beta chain was found in a study of molecular identifiers for immune sequencing clone quantification (dated by TCRdb to the late 2010s). Regarding the complete study: For a replicate experiment, RNA from roughly 18,000 or 92,000 naive CD8 T cells was divided into five aliquots, of which four were sequenced. The study was a methods study using CD8 T cells to benchmark molecular-identifier clustering-based TCR repertoire sequencing (MIDCIRS) and TCR RNA copy counting. What the research found in general, with its limitations: When barcode sub-clustering was not used, chimeric consensus sequences inflated TCR diversity, with chimeras reaching as high as 47%. Highly expanded clone sizes could be underestimated because identical TCR molecules may share a barcode. Spiked-in Jurkat TCR RNA equivalent to a single cell was reported to be detectable even among approximately 1 million naive CD8 T cells. Spiked-in Jurkat TCR RNA (roughly 10 copies' worth), which is not part of the donor repertoire, was contained in the naive libraries. Modeling estimated roughly 3 recovered TCR RNA copies per cell, compared with 8.5 to 10 by digital PCR, which implies roughly 30% capture efficiency. In CMV-specific effector cells, clones with more than 20 RNA copies contained over 97% of molecules, whereas in naive cells such clones contained under 1% of molecules.

Library generation was performed with PCR. TCRdb shows the sequencer as NextSeq 500. Bulk TCR libraries were prepared as previously described, using TCR primers listed in Table S5. Total RNA was purified with the Qiagen AllPrep DNA/RNA kit. Before analysis, reads from multiple sequencing runs of one library were combined. Per the authors' processing: Only reads with exact TCR constant sequence were kept, trimmed to 150 nt, and grouped by their 12-nt molecular barcodes. Within each barcode group, reads were sub-clustered at a 15% Levenshtein threshold, and quality-weighted consensus sequences were built per RNA molecule. Non-functional sequences were removed, as were lower-count sequences one edit away from another. Based on fitting two negative binomial distributions, any barcode sub-cluster with under 20% of the maximum read count was discarded. The public reads were run again by TCRdb, first through fastp at Q25 and then through MiXCR, and only productive beta chains were kept. Each CDR3 protein appears once, grouped with its most common genes and DNA. The V and J calls, along with clone size, are taken from TCRdb and not from the paper's own processing. This sample has under 100,000 distinct CDR3 sequences in its table, and 25% of those were observed once. Less than 0.85% of the sample goes to the ten largest clones.

This clonotype came up many times. No antigen is known for it. No much larger clone is present one base from it, and per-base qualities are unavailable. Including cysteine and phenylalanine, the CDR3 has 16 amino acids. Only the CDR3 portion is preserved as DNA: 48 bases, with reading frame beginning at the first base. V loses 0 bases of germline sequence and J loses 1 base, and the interval between the two ends is 13 bases. CDR1 SGDLS and CDR2 YYNGEE are derived from the germline V gene. Libraries of naive CD8 T cells were built from anywhere between roughly 17,000 and 1,000,000 sorted cells, with 10%, 30% or 50% of the purified RNA used. On a BD FACSAria II, naive CD8 T cells were FACS-sorted as CD8+CD4-CCR7+CD45RA+ and collected into RLT Plus buffer. Around 10 TCR copies' worth of Jurkat RNA were spiked into about 20,000-1,100,000 naive CD8 T cell samples to test detection sensitivity. CD8 T cells were enriched using RosetteSep CD8+ T Cell Enrichment Cocktail and Ficoll-Paque, and the enriched cells then underwent ACK red cell lysis.

This TCR was sampled from a human donor in good health. Some libraries in this study had Jurkat cell RNA spiked in. Sequenced: naive CD8+ T cells from blood, with Jurkat cell RNA spiked in. In light of the paper, this sample's cell subset or site label describes: FACS-sorted CD8+CD4-CCR7+CD45RA+ naive T cells. The V gene is TRBV9 and the J gene is TRBJ1-1, with no confident D gene call. The encoded CDR3 is CASSVEYNRKNTEAFF. The DNA sequence follows: TGTGCCAGCAGCGTAGAATATAACAGAAAGAACACTGAAGCTTTCTTT.